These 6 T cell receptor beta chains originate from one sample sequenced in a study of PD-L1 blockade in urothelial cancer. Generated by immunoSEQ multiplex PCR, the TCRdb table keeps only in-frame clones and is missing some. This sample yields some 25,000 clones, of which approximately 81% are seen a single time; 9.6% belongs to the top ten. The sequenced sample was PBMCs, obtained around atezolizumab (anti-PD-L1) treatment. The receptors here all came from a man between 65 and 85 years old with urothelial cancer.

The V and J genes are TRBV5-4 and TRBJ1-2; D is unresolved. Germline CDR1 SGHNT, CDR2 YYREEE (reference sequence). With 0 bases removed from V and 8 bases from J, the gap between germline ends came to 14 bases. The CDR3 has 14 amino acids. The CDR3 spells CASSLGGKALGYTF. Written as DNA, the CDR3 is TGTGCCAGCAGCTTGGGCGGGAAGGCGTTAGGCTACACCTTC.

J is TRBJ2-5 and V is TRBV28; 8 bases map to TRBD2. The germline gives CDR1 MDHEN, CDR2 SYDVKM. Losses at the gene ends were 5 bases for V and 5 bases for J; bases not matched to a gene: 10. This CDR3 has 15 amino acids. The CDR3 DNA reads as TGTGCCAGCAGTCTGGCAGCGGGAGTTGGGGAGACCCAGTACTTC. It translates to CASSLAAGVGETQYF.

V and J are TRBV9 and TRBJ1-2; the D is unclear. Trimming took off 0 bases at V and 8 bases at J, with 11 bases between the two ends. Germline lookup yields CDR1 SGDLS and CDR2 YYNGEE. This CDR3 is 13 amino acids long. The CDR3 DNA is TGTGCCAGCAGCGTAGGGTCTGTGGAGGGCTACACCTTC. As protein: CASSVGSVEGYTF.

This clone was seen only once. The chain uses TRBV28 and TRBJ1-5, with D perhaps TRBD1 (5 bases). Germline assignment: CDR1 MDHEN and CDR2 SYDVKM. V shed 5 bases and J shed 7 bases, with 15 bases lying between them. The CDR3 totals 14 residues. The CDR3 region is CASSPTGAYQPQHF. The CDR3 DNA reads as TGTGCCAGCAGTCCTACAGGAGCGTACCAGCCCCAGCATTTT.

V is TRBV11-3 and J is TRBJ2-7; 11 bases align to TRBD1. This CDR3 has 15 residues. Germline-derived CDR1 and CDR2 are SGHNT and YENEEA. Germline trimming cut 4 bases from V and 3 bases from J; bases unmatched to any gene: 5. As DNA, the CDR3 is TGTGCCAGCAGCTCCTCCGGGACAGGGGGCTACGAGCAGTACTTC. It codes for CASSSSGTGGYEQYF.

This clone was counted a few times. The CDR3 is CASTPDRDNEQFF. DNA of the CDR3: TGTGCCAGCACTCCGGACAGGGACAATGAGCAGTTCTTC. V gene TRBV2 combines with J gene TRBJ2-1; TRBD1 matches at 8 bases. This CDR3 has 13 residues. Germline V gene data show CDR1 as SNHLY and CDR2 as FYNNEI. V gave up 7 bases and J gave up 5 bases; unmatched junction bases: 4.